One and the same sample provided the 24 T cell receptor beta chains below, sequenced in a study of blood T cell repertoires in COVID-19. Method: immunoSEQ multiplex PCR; TCRdb's copy keeps in-frame clones and lacks some. The sample has 220,000 or so clones, around 84% seen once; the top ten hold around 6.5%. The sample comprised PBMCs or T cells enriched from blood (not recorded which). The receptors originated from a middle-aged woman who had recovered from COVID-19.

The V gene is TRBV24-1, the J gene TRBJ1-4; D is possibly TRBD1 (6 bases). The length of the CDR3 is 14 residues. V shed 5 bases and J shed 11 bases, with 17 bases lying between them. Germline V gene lookup returns CDR1 KGHDR and CDR2 SFDVKD. The CDR3 DNA reads TGTGCCACCAGTGCTCACGAACAGGGAGGGAAACTGTTTTTT. Encoded protein: CATSAHEQGGKLFF.

V and J are TRBV19 and TRBJ1-2, with 7 bases that match TRBD1. V gave up 8 bases and J gave up 4 bases; unmatched junction bases: 10. CDR1 and CDR2 (germline): LNHDA, SQIVND (reference sequence). The CDR3 spans 14 residues. The chain's CDR3 is CASAPGGGGYGYTF. As DNA, the CDR3 is TGTGCCAGTGCGCCAGGGGGTGGTGGCTATGGCTACACCTTC.

The chain employs TRBV7-2 and TRBJ1-2; 7 bases line up with TRBD1. Germline CDR1 is SGHTA and CDR2 is FQGNSA. The CDR3 runs 14 residues. With V trimmed by 2 bases and J by 10 bases, 10 bases remained unmatched. DNA of the CDR3: TGTGCCAGCAGCTTAAGCCGGGACAGACTTTTCTACACCTTC. Translation gives CASSLSRDRLFYTF.

The rearrangement links TRBV5-1 to TRBJ2-3, with D possibly matching TRBD1 (5 bases). CDR3 length: 16 residues. The germline V and J ends were trimmed by 1 base and 2 bases, with 14 bases remaining between them. The germline V gene has CDR1 SGHRS and CDR2 YFSETQ. The CDR3 DNA sequence: TGCGCCAGCAGCTTGAGCGTTCACAGGTTCACAGATACGCAGTATTTT. Amino acids: CASSLSVHRFTDTQYF.

The chain recombines TRBV7-9 with TRBJ1-6; D unresolved. Trimming left V 6 bases short and J 9 bases short, with 15 bases between. The germline gives CDR1 SEHNR, CDR2 FQNEAQ (reference sequence). The CDR3 runs to 14 residues. The CDR3: CASRSGLPSSPLHF. CDR3 bases: TGTGCCAGCAGGTCCGGCCTGCCTAGTTCACCCCTCCACTTT.

V is TRBV5-1 and J is TRBJ1-2; tentatively, D is TRBD1 (5 bases). CDR1 and CDR2 (germline): SGHRS, YFSETQ. Trimming removed 4 bases from V and 4 bases from J, with 17 bases in between. This CDR3 comprises 15 residues. The CDR3 coding sequence is TGCGCCAGCAGCACGGAGGGCGGGGCTCGCTATGGCTACACCTTC. Translation gives CASSTEGGARYGYTF.

This clone was seen a few times. CDR3 amino acids: CSVQGAGQGSTDTQYF. The DNA of the CDR3 is TGCAGCGTCCAAGGCGCGGGACAGGGATCCACAGATACGCAGTATTTT. The genes are TRBV29-1 and TRBJ2-3, with 9 bases aligning to TRBD1. Germline CDR1 and CDR2: SQVTM and ANQGSEA. The CDR3 loop spans 16 amino acids. The V and J ends lost 6 bases and 2 bases, in that order; junction bases with no gene match: 12.

The chain combines TRBV10-1 with TRBJ1-5; TRBD1 is a possible D gene (6 bases). The V end was cut by 7 bases, the J end by 3 bases, with 16 bases between. The CDR3 has 15 residues. CDR1 is WNHNN and CDR2 is SYGVQD in the germline V gene (reference sequence). The CDR3 DNA is TGCGCCAGCAACCGCCCCCAGGGGTTCAATCAGCCCCAGCATTTT. It codes for CASNRPQGFNQPQHF.

The chain recombines TRBV6-1 with TRBJ1-2; TRBD1 might be the D (6 bases). With 2 bases removed from V and 4 bases from J, the gap between germline ends came to 14 bases. The CDR3 is made up of 15 amino acids. The germline V gene has CDR1 MNHNS and CDR2 SASEGT. CDR3 loop: CASSEQAGVLYGYTF. The DNA for the CDR3 is TGTGCCAGCAGTGAACAGGCAGGGGTACTCTATGGCTACACCTTC.

The CDR3 bases are TGTGCCAGCACTTTCGGGTCTCCATTTTACGAGCAGTACGTC. Protein: CASTFGSPFYEQYV. V gene TRBV2 combines with J gene TRBJ2-7; D uncertain. The CDR3 has 14 residues. Germline V lookup: CDR1 SNHLY, CDR2 FYNNEI. Deletions cut 7 bases from V and 4 bases from J, with 17 bases between.

CDR3 DNA sequence: TGTGCCAGTAGTATCGTCCCGGGACAGGGGTTCGGACAGCCCCAGCATTTT. It yields the protein CASSIVPGQGFGQPQHF. The chain employs TRBV19 and TRBJ1-5, with 10 bases that match TRBD1. The CDR3 is 17 amino acids. Germline CDR1 reads LNHDA; CDR2 reads SQIVND (reference sequence). Unmatched junction bases numbered 12, after V lost 3 bases and J lost 7 bases.

The V and J genes are TRBV11-2 and TRBJ2-1, with D possibly matching TRBD2 (5 bases). The CDR3 has 15 amino acids. Trimming shortened V by 1 base and J by 2 bases, and 9 bases separated the two germline ends. Germline CDR1 reads SGHAT; CDR2 reads FQNNGV. The DNA of the CDR3 is TGTGCCAGCAGCTTAGTCTTTAGCGCCTACAATGAGCAGTTCTTC. Amino acids: CASSLVFSAYNEQFF.

The V and J genes are TRBV9 and TRBJ2-3; weak D call: TRBD1 (8 bases). Trimming shortened V by 0 bases and J by 5 bases, and 10 bases separated the two germline ends. CDR1 and CDR2 (germline): SGDLS, YYNGEE. The CDR3 is 14 residues long. CDR3 coding DNA: TGTGCCAGCAGCGTAGACAGGGGGGGAGATACGCAGTATTTT. Translating it yields CASSVDRGGDTQYF.

The rearrangement links TRBV11-2 to TRBJ1-5; D gene unclear. The length of the CDR3 is 15 residues. The V gene lost 1 base and the J gene lost 5 bases, with 12 bases spanning the gap. Germline assignment: CDR1 SGHAT and CDR2 FQNNGV. CDR3: CASSLVSGSHQPQHF. CDR3 nucleotides: TGTGCCAGCAGCTTAGTATCGGGGTCCCATCAGCCCCAGCATTTT.

The chain is built from TRBV5-1 and TRBJ1-2; TRBD1 might be the D (5 bases). The CDR3 is made up of 14 amino acids. The germline CDR1 and CDR2 sequences are SGHRS and YFSETQ. Between the trimmed V and J ends, which lost 4 bases and 7 bases, there was a span of 17 bases. As DNA, the CDR3 is TGCGCCAGCAGCCCACCGGCAGGGCTGGGTGGCTACACCTTC. This codes for CASSPPAGLGGYTF.

The V and J genes are TRBV10-3 and TRBJ2-7; TRBD2 agrees at 7 bases. Trimming at V came to 4 bases and at J to 5 bases, leaving 5 bases not matched to a gene. The CDR3 loop spans 13 amino acids. The germline V gene has CDR1 ENHRY and CDR2 SYGVKD. This CDR3 reads CAISGREGNEQYF. The CDR3 DNA reads TGTGCCATCAGTGGGAGGGAGGGCAACGAGCAGTACTTC.

The V and J genes are TRBV19 and TRBJ2-1, with 9 bases lining up with TRBD2. Looked up from germline, CDR1 is LNHDA and CDR2 is SQIVND (reference sequence). J gave up 5 bases and V 1 base, and 3 bases lay outside the gene matches. The CDR3 sequence is 15 residues long. This CDR3 is CASSIVAGAHNEQFF. The CDR3 DNA is TGTGCCAGTAGTATAGTAGCGGGAGCCCACAATGAGCAGTTCTTC.

This sequence joins TRBV16 and TRBJ1-5, with TRBD1 matching over 7 bases. The CDR3 totals 16 residues. Looked up from germline, CDR1 is KGHSY and CDR2 is FQNENV. The V and J ends lost 2 bases and 2 bases, in that order; junction bases with no gene match: 6. DNA of the CDR3: TGTGCCAGCAGCCAAGAGGAGGGGGCGGGCAATCAGCCCCAGCATTTT. Its protein product is CASSQEEGAGNQPQHF.

This chain connects TRBV4-1 to TRBJ1-2; weak D call: TRBD1 (5 bases). Trimming left V 4 bases short and J 5 bases short, with 17 bases between. Germline V CDR1 and CDR2: MGHRA, YSYEKL. This CDR3 contains 15 residues. In nucleotides, the CDR3 is TGCGCCAGCAGCCCGCCTTTCGGGGGGATTTATGGCTACACCTTC. Translated: CASSPPFGGIYGYTF.

The rearrangement joins TRBV19 to TRBJ2-5, with 8 positions matching TRBD1. J was trimmed by 7 bases and V by 7 bases; bases with no gene match: 14. From germline, CDR1 is LNHDA and CDR2 SQIVND (reference sequence). The CDR3 runs to 15 residues. CDR3 in amino acids: CASTGGPDRVGTQYF. In DNA, the CDR3 is TGTGCCAGTACCGGAGGCCCGGACAGGGTCGGGACCCAGTACTTC.

In DNA, the CDR3 is TGTGCCAGCAGCCCCGGAGGTACGACTGAAGCTTTCTTT. Its translation is CASSPGGTTEAFF. The chain links TRBV7-3 to TRBJ1-1; D not resolved. The CDR3 loop spans 13 amino acids. Germline V CDR1 and CDR2: SGHTA, FQGTGA. V lost 5 bases, J lost 5 bases, and 12 bases lay in between.

The chain joins TRBV5-1 to TRBJ2-3; no reliable D call. CDR1 and CDR2 from the germline V gene are SGHRS and YFSETQ. This CDR3 comprises 16 residues. The germline V and J ends were trimmed by 3 bases and 2 bases, with 16 bases remaining between them. The CDR3: CASSWPNLFTTDTQYF. The DNA of the CDR3 is TGCGCCAGCAGCTGGCCGAACCTCTTCACCACAGATACGCAGTATTTT. Based on the CDR3 plus reference TRBV5-1 and TRBJ2-3, the full variable domain is KAGVTQTPRYLIKTRGQQVTLSCSPISGHRSVSWYQQTPGQGLQFLFEYFSETQRNKGNFPGRFSGRQFSNSRSEMNVSTLELGDSALYLCASSWPNLFTTDTQYFGPGTRLTVL.

This chain links TRBV6-6 with TRBJ2-1; 10 bases align to TRBD2. The V and J ends lost 2 bases and 8 bases, in that order; junction bases with no gene match: 3. The length of the CDR3 is 14 residues. CDR1 is MNHNY and CDR2 is SVGAGI in the germline V gene (reference sequence). CDR3 protein: CASSYRTSGYEQFF. CDR3 in DNA: TGTGCCAGCAGTTACCGGACTAGCGGATATGAGCAGTTCTTC.

This chain links TRBV7-9 with TRBJ1-4; D is perhaps TRBD1 (6 bases). The CDR3 extends over 16 amino acids. The V gene's germline CDR1 is SEHNR and CDR2 FQNEAQ (reference sequence). V lost 3 bases, J lost 5 bases, and 16 bases lay in between. CDR3 sequence: CASSFGRGISNEKLFF. The CDR3 region has the DNA TGTGCCAGCAGCTTCGGCAGGGGCATTTCAAATGAAAAACTGTTTTTT. Together with reference TRBV7-9 and TRBJ1-4, the CDR3 gives the full variable domain: DTGVSQNPRHKITKRGQNVTFRCDPISEHNRLYWYRQTLGQGPEFLTYFQNEAQLEKSRLLSDRFSAERPKGSFSTLEIQRTEQGDSAMYLCASSFGRGISNEKLFFGSGTQLSVL.